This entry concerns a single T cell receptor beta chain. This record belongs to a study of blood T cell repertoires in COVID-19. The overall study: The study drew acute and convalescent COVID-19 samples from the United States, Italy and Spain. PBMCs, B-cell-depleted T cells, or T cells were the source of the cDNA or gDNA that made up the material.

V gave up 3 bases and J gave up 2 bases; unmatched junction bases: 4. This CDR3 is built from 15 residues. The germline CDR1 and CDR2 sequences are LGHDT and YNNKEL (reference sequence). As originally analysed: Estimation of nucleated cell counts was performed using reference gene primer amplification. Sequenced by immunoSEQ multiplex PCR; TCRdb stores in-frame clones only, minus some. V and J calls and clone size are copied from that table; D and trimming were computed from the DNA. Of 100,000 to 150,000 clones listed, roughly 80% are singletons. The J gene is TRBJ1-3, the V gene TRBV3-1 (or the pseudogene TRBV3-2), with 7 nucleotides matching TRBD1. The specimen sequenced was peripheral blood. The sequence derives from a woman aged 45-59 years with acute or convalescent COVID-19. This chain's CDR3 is CASSHRGIAGNTIYF. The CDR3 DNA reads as TGTGCCAGCAGCCACAGGGGGATCGCTGGAAACACCATATATTTT.